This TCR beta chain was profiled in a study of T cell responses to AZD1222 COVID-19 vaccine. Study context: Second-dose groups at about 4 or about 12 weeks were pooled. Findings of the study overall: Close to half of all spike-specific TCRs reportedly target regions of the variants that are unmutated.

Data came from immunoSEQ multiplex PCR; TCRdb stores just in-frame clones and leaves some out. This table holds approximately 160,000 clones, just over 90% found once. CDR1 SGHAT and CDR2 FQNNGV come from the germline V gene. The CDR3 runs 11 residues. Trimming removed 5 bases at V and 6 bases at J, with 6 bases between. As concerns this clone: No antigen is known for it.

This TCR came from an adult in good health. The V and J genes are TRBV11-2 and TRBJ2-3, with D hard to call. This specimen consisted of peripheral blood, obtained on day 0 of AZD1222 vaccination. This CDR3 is CASSLRDTQYF. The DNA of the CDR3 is TGTGCCAGCAGCCTCAGGGATACGCAGTATTTT.